This T cell receptor beta chain originates from a study of radiation and T cells in renal cell carcinoma. This clone is a singleton in its sample. As yet, its antigen is unknown. Assay used: immunoSEQ multiplex PCR; TCRdb lists only in-frame clones, some missing. The sample includes about 20,000 clones, more than 75% of them seen just once. Regarding time point: baseline pretreatment blood. As to treatment: 15 Gy SBRT to primary tumor, nephrectomy 4 weeks later. Serial blood draws occurred at baseline and 2 and 4 weeks post-SBRT. Notes on the study in general: Pretreatment tumor biopsies were lacking, so baseline clonotypes are unknown. In blood, top tumor clones expanded by 2 weeks, shrinking by 4.

The starting material was blood, obtained from a patient whose treatment included radiotherapy and nephrectomy. This TCR came from a man between 60 and 75 years old with renal cell carcinoma.

CDR3 sequence reads: CASRLGFQGLSPSGEQYF. CDR3 nucleotides: TGTGCAAGTCGCTTAGGGTTTCAGGGCCTCTCCCCCTCCGGCGAGCAGTACTTC. The rearrangement links TRBV12-2 to TRBJ2-7; TRBD1, the D gene given by the table, was not confirmed from the DNA. TRBV12-2 is described as a pseudogene. This CDR3 is 18 amino acids long.